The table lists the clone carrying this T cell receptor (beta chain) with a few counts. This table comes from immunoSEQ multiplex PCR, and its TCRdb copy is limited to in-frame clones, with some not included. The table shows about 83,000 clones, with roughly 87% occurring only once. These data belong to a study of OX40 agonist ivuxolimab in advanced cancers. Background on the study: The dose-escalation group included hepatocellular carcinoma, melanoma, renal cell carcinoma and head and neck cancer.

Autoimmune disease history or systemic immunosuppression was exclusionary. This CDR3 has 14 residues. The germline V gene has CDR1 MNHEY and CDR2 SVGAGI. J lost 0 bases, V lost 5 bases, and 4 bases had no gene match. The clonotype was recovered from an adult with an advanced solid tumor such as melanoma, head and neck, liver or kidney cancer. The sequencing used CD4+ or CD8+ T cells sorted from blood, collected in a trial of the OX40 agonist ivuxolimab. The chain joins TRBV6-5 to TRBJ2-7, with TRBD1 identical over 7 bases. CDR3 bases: TGTGCCAGCAGTCCACGGACAGGCTCCTACGAGCAGTACTTC. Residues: CASSPRTGSYEQYF.